These 12 T cell receptor beta chains originate from one sample sequenced in a study of shared clonotypes between healthy human individuals. Assay used: immunoSEQ multiplex PCR; TCRdb lists only in-frame clones, some missing. This table has more than 1 million clones, around three quarters appearing once. The sequenced sample was memory CD4+ T cells from PBMCs. The subset is: CD45RA-negative fraction. The receptors were sampled from a man aged 18 to 30 in good health. Some clones in this sample may be carry-over from other donors' samples.

V usage is TRBV18 and J usage is TRBJ2-7; 10 bases align to TRBD1. Germline V gives CDR1 KGHSH, CDR2 LQKENI. With V trimmed by 6 bases and J by 5 bases, 4 bases remained unmatched. This CDR3 has 13 residues. The CDR3 DNA follows: TGTGCCAGCTCGCAAGGACAGGGGGACGAGCAGTACTTC. Its protein is CASSQGQGDEQYF.

The gene calls are TRBV5-1 and TRBJ2-7; D is unresolved. There are 12 residues in the CDR3. The V end was cut by 5 bases, the J end by 5 bases, with 11 bases between. Germline assignment: CDR1 SGHRS and CDR2 YFSETQ. The CDR3 coding sequence is TGCGCCAGCAGGGATACAAGTAACGAGCAGTACTTC. This codes for CASRDTSNEQYF.

V is TRBV5-1 and J is TRBJ2-3, with D uncertain. The CDR3 is 13 amino acids. Looked up from germline, CDR1 is SGHRS and CDR2 is YFSETQ. Trimming removed 5 bases at V and 2 bases at J, with 9 bases between. The CDR3 DNA reads TGCGCCAGCAGTACTGTACCCACAGATACGCAGTATTTT. Protein product: CASSTVPTDTQYF.

This chain links TRBV28 with TRBJ2-7; TRBD1 matches 7 bases. This CDR3 has 12 residues. Germline loops: CDR1 MDHEN, CDR2 SYDVKM. The J segment lost 6 bases and the V segment lost 6 bases, leaving 5 bases of the junction unmatched. CDR3 nucleotide sequence: TGTGCCAGCAGACAGGGGTCGAGCGAGCAGTACTTC. Translated, it gives CASRQGSSEQYF. Supplemented by reference TRBV28 and TRBJ2-7, the full variable domain reads DVKVTQSSRYLVKRTGEKVFLECVQDMDHENMFWYRQDPGLGLRLIYFSYDVKMKEKGDIPEGYSVSREKKERFSLILESASTNQTSMYLCASRQGSSEQYFGPGTRLTVT.

The table lists this clone with a few counts. DNA for the CDR3: TGCGCCAGCAGCTTGGAGAACATAGGCACTGAAGCTTTCTTT. Translating gives CASSLENIGTEAFF. The J gene is TRBJ1-1, the V gene TRBV5-1; D not resolved. Germline V gene sequence: CDR1 SGHRS, CDR2 YFSETQ. The CDR3 extends over 14 amino acids. The V end lost 0 bases, the J end lost 4 bases, and 10 bases lay between the germline ends.

The chain employs TRBV6-5 and TRBJ2-2; maybe TRBD1 (5 bases). Trimming left V 6 bases short and J 6 bases short, with 5 bases between. From germline, CDR1 is MNHEY and CDR2 SVGAGI. This CDR3 contains 11 residues. This chain's CDR3 is CASRGPGELFF. DNA of the CDR3: TGTGCCAGCAGGGGGCCCGGGGAGCTGTTTTTT.

This clone was detected only a few times. The chain uses TRBV30 and TRBJ2-2; D gene uncertain. Per germline, CDR1 GTSNPN and CDR2 SVGIG (reference sequence). V was shortened by 0 bases and J by 2 bases, with 10 bases between the two germline ends. This CDR3 spans 15 amino acids. CDR3: CAWSVPHSNTGELFF. The CDR3 bases are TGTGCCTGGAGTGTACCTCACAGCAACACCGGGGAGCTGTTTTTT. Variable domain in full (rest from reference TRBV30 and TRBJ2-2): SQTIHQWPATLVQPVGSPLSLECTVEGTSNPNLYWYRQAAGRGLQLLFYSVGIGQISSEVPQNLSASRPQDRQFILSSKKLLLSDSGFYLCAWSVPHSNTGELFFGEGSRLTVL.

In this sample, this clone turned up a few times. This chain uses TRBV5-4 with TRBJ1-1, with 9 bases identical to TRBD1. The CDR3 has 15 amino acids. The trim removed 4 bases at V and 4 bases at J, leaving 8 bases unmatched. Looked up from germline, CDR1 is SGHNT and CDR2 is YYREEE (reference sequence). The CDR3 nucleotides read TGTGCCAGCAGCACCGGACAGGGGTACGCCACTGAAGCTTTCTTT. Protein: CASSTGQGYATEAFF.

The chain uses TRBV9 and TRBJ2-7; D not resolved. V lost 0 bases and J 0 bases, leaving 10 bases between the germline ends. This CDR3 comprises 15 residues. The germline V gene encodes CDR1 SGDLS and CDR2 YYNGEE. DNA for the CDR3: TGTGCCAGCAGCGTAGACCCGGAGCCCTCCTACGAGCAGTACTTC. This sequence encodes CASSVDPEPSYEQYF.

J is TRBJ2-2 and V is TRBV7-3, with 7 bases that match TRBD2. Unmatched junction bases numbered 5, after V lost 5 bases and J lost 5 bases. Per the germline V gene, CDR1 is SGHTA and CDR2 is FQGTGA. The CDR3 loop spans 14 amino acids. CDR3 nucleotides: TGTGCCAGCAGCCTAGCGGTCGGGACCGGGGAGCTGTTTTTT. As protein: CASSLAVGTGELFF.

The chain employs TRBV5-1 and TRBJ2-2; unclear D gene. CDR1 and CDR2 from the germline V gene are SGHRS and YFSETQ. This CDR3 has 14 residues. Trimming left V 0 bases short and J 7 bases short, with 10 bases between. CDR3 nucleotides: TGCGCCAGCAGCTTGGTGGCGGCGCGCGGGGAGCTGTTTTTT. Amino acid sequence: CASSLVAARGELFF.

With respect to this clone: Within the sample, other DNA sequences also encode this same CDR3. The chain is built from TRBV9 and TRBJ2-5; TRBD2 matches at 10 bases. The CDR3 is made up of 14 amino acids. The J segment lost 11 bases and the V segment lost 0 bases, leaving 7 bases of the junction unmatched. Germline V CDR1 and CDR2: SGDLS, YYNGEE. The CDR3 here is CASSVGSGREEQYF. DNA of the CDR3: TGTGCCAGCAGCGTAGGCAGCGGGAGGGAAGAGCAGTACTTC.